This TCR beta chain is drawn from a study of Ad26.COV2.S vaccination and SARS-CoV-2 variants. Per the germline V gene, CDR1 is SGHTA and CDR2 is FQGNSA. V lost 4 bases and J lost 9, with 7 bases in between. The CDR3 length is 11 residues. Regarding treatment: some 19 received Ad26.COV2.S at low or high dose, single or two shots; five or six received placebo; per-sample allocation not given. The study sampled participants on day 63 after the first vaccine or placebo injection. Repertoires were generated with immunoSEQ multiplex PCR, while TCRdb's copy carries only in-frame clones and drops some. This table has roughly 510,000 clones, 87% appearing once.

The sequence was obtained from a person between 18 and 59 years old who received the Ad26.COV2.S COVID-19 vaccine or a placebo. The genes are TRBV7-2 and TRBJ2-1; D is unclear. The sequencing used peripheral blood, collected in a trial of Ad26.COV2.S vaccine versus placebo. The CDR3 bases are TGTGCCAGCAGCTCCTTTGGTGAGCAGTTCTTC. As protein: CASSSFGEQFF.